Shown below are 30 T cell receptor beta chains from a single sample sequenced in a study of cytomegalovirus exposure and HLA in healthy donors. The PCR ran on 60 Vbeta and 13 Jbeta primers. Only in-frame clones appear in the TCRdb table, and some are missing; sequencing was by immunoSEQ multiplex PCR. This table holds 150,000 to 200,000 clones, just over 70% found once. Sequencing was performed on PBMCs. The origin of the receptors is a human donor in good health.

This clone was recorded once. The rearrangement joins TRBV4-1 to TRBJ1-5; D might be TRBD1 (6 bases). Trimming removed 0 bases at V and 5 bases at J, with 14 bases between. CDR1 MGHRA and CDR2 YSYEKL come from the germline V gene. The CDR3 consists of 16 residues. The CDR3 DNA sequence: TGCGCCAGCAGCCAAGAAGGGGGAGGGCGTGATCAGCCCCAGCATTTT. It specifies CASSQEGGGRDQPQHF.

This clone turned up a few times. CDR3 DNA: TGTGCCAGCAGCGCCTCTAGCGGGACGACCTACGAGCAGTACTTC. Translation: CASSASSGTTYEQYF. The rearrangement joins TRBV9 to TRBJ2-7; 9 bases agree with TRBD2. The CDR3 extends over 15 amino acids. Germline assignment: CDR1 SGDLS and CDR2 YYNGEE. The V and J ends lost 3 bases and 2 bases, in that order; junction bases with no gene match: 6.

CDR3 coding DNA: TGCAGCGTTCCAACTAGCGGGGGGCAAACTGAGCAGTTCTTC. Encoded protein: CSVPTSGGQTEQFF. The chain employs TRBV29-1 and TRBJ2-1; 12 bases agree with TRBD2. This CDR3 has 14 amino acids. The ends lost 5 bases at V and 9 bases at J; junction bases unmatched: 8. CDR1 and CDR2 (germline): SQVTM, ANQGSEA.

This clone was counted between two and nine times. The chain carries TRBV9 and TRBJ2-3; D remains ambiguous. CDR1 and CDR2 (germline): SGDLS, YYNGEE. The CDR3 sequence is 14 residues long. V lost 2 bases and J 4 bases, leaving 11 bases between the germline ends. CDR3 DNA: TGTGCCAGCAGCGTGGCCCGGAGCCCAGATACGCAGTATTTT. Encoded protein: CASSVARSPDTQYF. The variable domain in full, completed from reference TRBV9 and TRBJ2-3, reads DSGVTQTPKHLITATGQRVTLRCSPRSGDLSVYWYQQSLDQGLQFLIQYYNGEERAKGNILERFSAQQFPDLHSELNLSSLELGDSALYFCASSVARSPDTQYFGPGTRLTVL.

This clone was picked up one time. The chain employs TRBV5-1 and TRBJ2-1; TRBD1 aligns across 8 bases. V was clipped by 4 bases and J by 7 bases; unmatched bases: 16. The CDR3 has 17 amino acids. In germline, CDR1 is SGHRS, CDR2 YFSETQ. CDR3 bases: TGCGCCAGCAGCCCTACCCCGTACGGCAGGGGGCCTAATGAGCAGTTCTTC. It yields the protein CASSPTPYGRGPNEQFF.

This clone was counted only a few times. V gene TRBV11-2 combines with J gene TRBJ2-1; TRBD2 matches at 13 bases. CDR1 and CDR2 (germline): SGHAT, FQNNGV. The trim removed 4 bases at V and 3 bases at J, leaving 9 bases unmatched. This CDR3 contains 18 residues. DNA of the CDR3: TGTGCCAGCAGCTCGACTAGCGGGGGGCCTAATATCTACAATGAGCAGTTCTTC. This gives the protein CASSSTSGGPNIYNEQFF.

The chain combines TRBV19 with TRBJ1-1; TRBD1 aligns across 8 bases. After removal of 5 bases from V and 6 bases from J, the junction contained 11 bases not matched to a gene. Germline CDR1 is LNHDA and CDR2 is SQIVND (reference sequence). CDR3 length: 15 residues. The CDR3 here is CASSVGQGRTPEAFF. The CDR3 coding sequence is TGTGCCAGTAGTGTTGGACAGGGTCGGACCCCTGAAGCTTTCTTT.

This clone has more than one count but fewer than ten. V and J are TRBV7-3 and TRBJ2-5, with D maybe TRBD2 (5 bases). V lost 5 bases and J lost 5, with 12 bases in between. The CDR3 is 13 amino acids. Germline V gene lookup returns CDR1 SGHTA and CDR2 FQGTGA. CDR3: CASSPGSAETQYF. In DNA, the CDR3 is TGTGCCAGCAGCCCGGGGTCGGCGGAGACCCAGTACTTC.

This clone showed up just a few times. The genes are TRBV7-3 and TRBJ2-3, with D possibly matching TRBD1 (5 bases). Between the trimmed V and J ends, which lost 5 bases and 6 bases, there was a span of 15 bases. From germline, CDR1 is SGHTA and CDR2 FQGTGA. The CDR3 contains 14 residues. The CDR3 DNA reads TGTGCCAGCAGCATAGCAGGGCTGGGTGATACGCAGTATTTT. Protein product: CASSIAGLGDTQYF.

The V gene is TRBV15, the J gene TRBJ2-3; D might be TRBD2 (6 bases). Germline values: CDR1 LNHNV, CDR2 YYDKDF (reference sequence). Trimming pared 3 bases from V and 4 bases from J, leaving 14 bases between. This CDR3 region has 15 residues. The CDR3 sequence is CATSRGEASADTQYF. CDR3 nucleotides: TGTGCCACCAGCAGGGGGGAGGCTTCCGCAGATACGCAGTATTTT.

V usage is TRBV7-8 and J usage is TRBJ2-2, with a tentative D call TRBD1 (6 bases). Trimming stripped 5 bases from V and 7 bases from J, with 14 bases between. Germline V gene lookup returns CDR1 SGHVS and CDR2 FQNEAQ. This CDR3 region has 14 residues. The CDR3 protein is CASSIDTGFGELFF. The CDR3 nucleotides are TGTGCCAGCAGCATTGACACAGGGTTCGGGGAGCTGTTTTTT. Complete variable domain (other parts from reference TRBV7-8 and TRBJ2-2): GAGVSQSPRYKVAKRGQDVALRCDPISGHVSLFWYQQALGQGPEFLTYFQNEAQLDKSGLPSDRFFAERPEGSVSTLKIQRTQQEDSAVYLCASSIDTGFGELFFGEGSRLTVL.

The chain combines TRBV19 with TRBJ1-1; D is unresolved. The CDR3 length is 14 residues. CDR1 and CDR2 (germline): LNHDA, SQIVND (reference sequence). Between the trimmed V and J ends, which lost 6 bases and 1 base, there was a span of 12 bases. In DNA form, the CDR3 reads TGTGCCAGTAGCTTTAGAACAGAGAACACTGAAGCTTTCTTT. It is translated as CASSFRTENTEAFF. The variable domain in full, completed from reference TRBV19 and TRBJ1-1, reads DGGITQSPKYLFRKEGQNVTLSCEQNLNHDAMYWYRQDPGQGLRLIYYSQIVNDFQKGDIAEGYSVSREKKESFPLTVTSAQKNPTAFYLCASSFRTENTEAFFGQGTRLTVV.

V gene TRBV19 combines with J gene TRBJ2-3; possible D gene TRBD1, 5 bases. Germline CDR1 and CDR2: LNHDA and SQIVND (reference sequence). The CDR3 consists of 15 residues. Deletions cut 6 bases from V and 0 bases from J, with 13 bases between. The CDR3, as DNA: TGTGCCAGTAGCGGAGACAGTTTTAGCACAGATACGCAGTATTTT. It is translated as CASSGDSFSTDTQYF.

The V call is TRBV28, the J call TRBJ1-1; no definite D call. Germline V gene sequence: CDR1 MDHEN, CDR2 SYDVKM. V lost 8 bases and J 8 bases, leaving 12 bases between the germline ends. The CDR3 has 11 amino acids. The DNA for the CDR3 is TGTGCCAGCGGGCGAGGGTTCGAAGCTTTCTTT. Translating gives CASGRGFEAFF.

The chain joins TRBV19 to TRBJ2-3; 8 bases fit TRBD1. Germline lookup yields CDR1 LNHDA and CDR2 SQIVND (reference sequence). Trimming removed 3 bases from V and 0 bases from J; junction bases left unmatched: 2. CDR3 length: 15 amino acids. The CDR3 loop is CASSIRTGSTDTQYF. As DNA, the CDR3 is TGTGCCAGTAGTATCCGGACAGGGAGCACAGATACGCAGTATTTT.

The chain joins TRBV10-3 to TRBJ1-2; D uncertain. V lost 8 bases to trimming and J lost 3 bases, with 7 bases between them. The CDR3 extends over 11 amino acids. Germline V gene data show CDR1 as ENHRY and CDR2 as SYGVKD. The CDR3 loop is CAILGDYGYTF. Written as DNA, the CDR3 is TGTGCCATCCTCGGGGACTATGGCTACACCTTC.

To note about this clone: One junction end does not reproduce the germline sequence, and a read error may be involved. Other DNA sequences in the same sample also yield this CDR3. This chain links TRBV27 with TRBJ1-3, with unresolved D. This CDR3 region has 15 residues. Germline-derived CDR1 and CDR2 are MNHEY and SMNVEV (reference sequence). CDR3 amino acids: CASSRLGSSGNTIYF. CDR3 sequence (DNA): TGTGCCAGCAGCCGTTTGGGGAGCTCTGGAAACACCATATACTTT.

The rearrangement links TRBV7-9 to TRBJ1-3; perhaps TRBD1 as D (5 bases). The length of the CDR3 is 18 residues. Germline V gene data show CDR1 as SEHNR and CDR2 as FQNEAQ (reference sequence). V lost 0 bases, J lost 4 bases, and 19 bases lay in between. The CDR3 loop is CASSLALPGDSRGNTIYF. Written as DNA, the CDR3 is TGTGCCAGCAGCTTAGCGCTCCCGGGGGACTCGCGGGGAAACACCATATATTTT.

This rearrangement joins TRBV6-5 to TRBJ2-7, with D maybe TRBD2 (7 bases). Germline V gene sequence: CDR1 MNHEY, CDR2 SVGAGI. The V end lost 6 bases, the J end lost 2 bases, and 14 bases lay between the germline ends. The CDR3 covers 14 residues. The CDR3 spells CASRASGGAYEQYF. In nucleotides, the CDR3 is TGTGCCAGCAGGGCGTCGGGGGGCGCCTACGAGCAGTACTTC.

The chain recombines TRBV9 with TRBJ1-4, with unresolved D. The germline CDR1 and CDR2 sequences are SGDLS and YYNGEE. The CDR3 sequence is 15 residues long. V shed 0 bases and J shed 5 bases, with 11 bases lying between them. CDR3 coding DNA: TGTGCCAGCAGCGTAGGGGTTGCGGGGAATGAAAAACTGTTTTTT. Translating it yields CASSVGVAGNEKLFF. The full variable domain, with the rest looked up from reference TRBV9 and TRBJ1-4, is DSGVTQTPKHLITATGQRVTLRCSPRSGDLSVYWYQQSLDQGLQFLIQYYNGEERAKGNILERFSAQQFPDLHSELNLSSLELGDSALYFCASSVGVAGNEKLFFGSGTQLSVL.

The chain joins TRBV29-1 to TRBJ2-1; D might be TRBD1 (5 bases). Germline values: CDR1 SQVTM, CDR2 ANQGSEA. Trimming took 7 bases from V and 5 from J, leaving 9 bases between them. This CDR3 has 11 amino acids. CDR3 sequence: CSGGRNNEQFF. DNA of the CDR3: TGCAGCGGGGGCCGGAACAATGAGCAGTTCTTC.

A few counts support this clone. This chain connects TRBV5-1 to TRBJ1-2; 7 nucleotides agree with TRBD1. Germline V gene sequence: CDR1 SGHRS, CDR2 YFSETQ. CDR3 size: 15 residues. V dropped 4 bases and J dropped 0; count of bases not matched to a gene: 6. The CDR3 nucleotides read TGCGCCAGCAGCACACGGACAGGACCTAACTATGGCTACACCTTC. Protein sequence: CASSTRTGPNYGYTF.

CDR3 region: CASSSDRDNYEQYF. Written as DNA, the CDR3 is TGCGCCAGCAGCTCTGACAGGGATAACTACGAGCAGTACTTC. The genes are TRBV4-1 and TRBJ2-7; 7 bases align to TRBD1. There are 14 residues in the CDR3. The V gene's germline CDR1 is MGHRA and CDR2 YSYEKL. Trimming at V came to 5 bases and at J to 3 bases, leaving 7 bases not matched to a gene.

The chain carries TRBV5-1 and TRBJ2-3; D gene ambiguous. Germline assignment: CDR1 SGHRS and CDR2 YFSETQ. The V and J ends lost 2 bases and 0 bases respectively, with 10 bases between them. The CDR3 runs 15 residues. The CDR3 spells CASSFGSGSTDTQYF. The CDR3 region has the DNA TGCGCCAGCAGCTTCGGGTCCGGGAGCACAGATACGCAGTATTTT.

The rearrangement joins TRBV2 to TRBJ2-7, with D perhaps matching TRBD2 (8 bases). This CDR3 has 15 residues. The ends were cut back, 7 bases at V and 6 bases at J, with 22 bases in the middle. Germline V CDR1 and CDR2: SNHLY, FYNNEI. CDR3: CASTLGGAAGGEQYF. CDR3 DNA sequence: TGTGCCAGCACCCTCGGGGGGGCTGCAGGGGGCGAGCAGTACTTC.

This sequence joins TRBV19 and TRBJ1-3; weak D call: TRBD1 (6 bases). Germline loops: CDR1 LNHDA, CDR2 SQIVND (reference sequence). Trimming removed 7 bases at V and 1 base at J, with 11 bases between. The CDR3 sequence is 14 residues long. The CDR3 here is CASIGGASGNTIYF. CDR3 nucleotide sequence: TGTGCCAGTATTGGGGGGGCTTCTGGAAACACCATATATTTT.

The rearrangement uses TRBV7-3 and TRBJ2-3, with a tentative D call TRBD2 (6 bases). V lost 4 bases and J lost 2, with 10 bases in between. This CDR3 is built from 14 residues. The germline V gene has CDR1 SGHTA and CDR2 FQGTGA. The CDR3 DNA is TGTGCCAGCAGCTCGGGACTTCCCACAGATACGCAGTATTTT. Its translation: CASSSGLPTDTQYF.

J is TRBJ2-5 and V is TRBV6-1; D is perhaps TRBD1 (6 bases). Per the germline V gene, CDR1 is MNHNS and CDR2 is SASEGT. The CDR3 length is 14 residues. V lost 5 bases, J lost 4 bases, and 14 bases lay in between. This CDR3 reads CASSNQGFRETQYF. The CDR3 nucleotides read TGTGCCAGCAGTAATCAGGGGTTTAGAGAGACCCAGTACTTC.

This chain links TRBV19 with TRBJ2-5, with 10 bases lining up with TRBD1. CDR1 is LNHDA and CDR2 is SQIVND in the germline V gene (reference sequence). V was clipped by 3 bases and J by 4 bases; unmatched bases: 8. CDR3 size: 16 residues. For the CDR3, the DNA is TGTGCCAGTAGTATCCGGGGACAGGGGAGTGGAGAGACCCAGTACTTC. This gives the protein CASSIRGQGSGETQYF. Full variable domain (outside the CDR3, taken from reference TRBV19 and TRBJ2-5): DGGITQSPKYLFRKEGQNVTLSCEQNLNHDAMYWYRQDPGQGLRLIYYSQIVNDFQKGDIAEGYSVSREKKESFPLTVTSAQKNPTAFYLCASSIRGQGSGETQYFGPGTRLLVL.

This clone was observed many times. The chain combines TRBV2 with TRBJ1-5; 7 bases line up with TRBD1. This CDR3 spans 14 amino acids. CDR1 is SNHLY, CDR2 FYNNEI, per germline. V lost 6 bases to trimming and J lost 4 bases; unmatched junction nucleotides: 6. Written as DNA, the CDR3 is TGTGCCAGCAGGGGGGACAGAGATAATCAGCCCCAGCATTTT. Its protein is CASRGDRDNQPQHF. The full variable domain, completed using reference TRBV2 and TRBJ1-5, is EPEVTQTPSHQVTQMGQEVILRCVPISNHLYFYWYRQILGQKVEFLVSFYNNEISEKSEIFDDQFSVERPDGSNFTLKIRSTKLEDSAMYFCASRGDRDNQPQHFGDGTRLSIL.